The 12 T cell receptor beta chains below were found in one sample sequenced in a study of T cell responses to AZD1222 COVID-19 vaccine. The assay was immunoSEQ multiplex PCR, and TCRdb's table has in-frame clones only and misses some. The data contain tens of thousands of clones, approximately 90% of them singletons. Sequences were derived from peripheral blood, sampled 28 days after the second AZD1222 dose. The source is an adult who received the AZD1222 COVID-19 vaccine.

This CDR3 reads CASSHPGGSGYNEQFF. CDR3 sequence (DNA): TGTGCCAGCAGCCATCCCGGGGGTTCCGGGTACAATGAGCAGTTCTTC. The chain has TRBV14 and TRBJ2-1; tentatively, D is TRBD2 (6 bases). The V end lost 3 bases, the J end lost 4 bases, and 16 bases lay between the germline ends. Germline-derived CDR1 and CDR2 are SGHDN and FVKESK. There are 16 residues in the CDR3.

This clone turned up a few times. The chain links TRBV28 to TRBJ1-1; D call uncertain. The V end lost 2 bases, the J end lost 1 base, and 11 bases lay between the germline ends. The CDR3 sequence is 15 residues long. Germline values: CDR1 MDHEN, CDR2 SYDVKM. The chain's CDR3 is CASSLGGRRNTEAFF. CDR3 DNA sequence: TGTGCCAGCAGTTTAGGTGGCAGGCGGAACACTGAAGCTTTCTTT.

The chain combines TRBV7-9 with TRBJ1-4; D not certain. Germline-derived CDR1 and CDR2 are SEHNR and FQNEAQ (reference sequence). Trimming cost V 3 bases and J 8 bases, with 10 bases left between them. This CDR3 is 13 amino acids long. CDR3 residues: CASSLSDEEKLFF. The DNA for the CDR3 is TGTGCCAGCAGCTTGTCTGATGAGGAAAAACTGTTTTTT.

The chain has TRBV6-1 and TRBJ2-7; D remains unclear. Germline V CDR1 and CDR2: MNHNS, SASEGT. V gave up 0 bases and J gave up 5 bases, with 2 bases separating them. The CDR3 covers 11 residues. The CDR3 loop is CASSEADEQYF. The CDR3 bases are TGTGCCAGCAGTGAAGCAGACGAGCAGTACTTC.

The chain recombines TRBV14 with TRBJ2-1; the match to TRBD2 covers 10 bases. This CDR3 is 19 amino acids long. Germline V gene lookup returns CDR1 SGHDN and CDR2 FVKESK. The trim removed 3 bases at V and 0 bases at J, leaving 11 bases unmatched. As DNA, the CDR3 is TGTGCCAGCAGCCAGCTCCTTACTAGCGGGGTCCCCTCCTACAATGAGCAGTTCTTC. Protein: CASSQLLTSGVPSYNEQFF.

The V gene is TRBV6-5, the J gene TRBJ1-2, with 9 bases aligning to TRBD1. With 5 bases clipped from V and 6 bases from J, the junction kept 7 bases outside the gene matches. In germline, CDR1 is MNHEY, CDR2 SVGAGI. The CDR3 length is 14 residues. CDR3 bases: TGTGCCAGCAGTCCTTTGACAGGGGGGCATGGCTACACCTTC. Protein: CASSPLTGGHGYTF.

The chain joins TRBV28 to TRBJ2-1; 9 nucleotides align to TRBD2. V lost 5 bases and J lost 0; bases outside the gene matches: 5. Per the germline V gene, CDR1 is MDHEN and CDR2 is SYDVKM. The CDR3 has 16 amino acids. The CDR3 here is CASSPLAGYSYNEQFF. The CDR3, as DNA: TGTGCCAGCAGTCCCCTAGCGGGATACTCCTACAATGAGCAGTTCTTC. The complete variable domain, with remaining parts taken from reference TRBV28 and TRBJ2-1, reads DVKVTQSSRYLVKRTGEKVFLECVQDMDHENMFWYRQDPGLGLRLIYFSYDVKMKEKGDIPEGYSVSREKKERFSLILESASTNQTSMYLCASSPLAGYSYNEQFFGPGTRLTVL.

This chain joins TRBV6-5 and TRBJ2-2; D unresolved. The germline V gene has CDR1 MNHEY and CDR2 SVGAGI. V lost 9 bases to trimming and J lost 2 bases, with 16 bases between them. The CDR3 has 15 amino acids. CDR3 protein: CASPVGWFNTGELFF. CDR3 nucleotides: TGTGCCAGTCCCGTGGGGTGGTTTAACACCGGGGAGCTGTTTTTT.

J is TRBJ2-5 and V is TRBV2, with D unresolved. The CDR3 runs 14 residues. Germline V gives CDR1 SNHLY, CDR2 FYNNEI. Trimming took off 4 bases at V and 4 bases at J, with 13 bases between the two ends. As DNA, the CDR3 is TGTGCCAGCAGTGTTTCAGCCGTGGGAGAGACCCAGTACTTC. Protein product: CASSVSAVGETQYF.

The gene calls are TRBV5-1 and TRBJ2-5; D is perhaps TRBD2 (5 bases). Germline V CDR1 and CDR2: SGHRS, YFSETQ. This CDR3 is built from 16 residues. Trimming pared 3 bases from V and 2 bases from J, leaving 17 bases between. In nucleotides, the CDR3 is TGCGCCAGCAGCTCGGGGTGGGATTCACAACAAGAGACCCAGTACTTC. Protein: CASSSGWDSQQETQYF.

This clone was detected many times. The rearrangement links TRBV5-1 to TRBJ2-2; D gene unclear. CDR3 size: 17 residues. CDR1 and CDR2 (germline): SGHRS, YFSETQ. Trimming removed 2 bases at V and 1 base at J, with 15 bases between. The CDR3 spells CASSFRLRTQNTGELFF. The CDR3 DNA reads as TGCGCCAGCAGCTTCCGACTCAGAACTCAGAACACCGGGGAGCTGTTTTTT.

The chain uses TRBV6-5 and TRBJ1-1; D is uncertain. Germline V gene sequence: CDR1 MNHEY, CDR2 SVGAGI. The CDR3 totals 14 residues. V lost 6 bases, J lost 4 bases, and 15 bases lay in between. CDR3 DNA: TGTGCCAGCAGGCCCACTTGGAGGGTCACTGAAGCTTTCTTT. Its translation is CASRPTWRVTEAFF.